This T cell receptor (beta chain) was sequenced during a study of a mutant IDH1 vaccine in newly diagnosed glioma. Overall study context: Of treated patients, approximately 62% were men and about 38% women, averaging about 40 years. Before enrollment, the patients had been treated with radiotherapy alone, temozolomide alone, or both together. Most of them had received both.

This clone was observed a single time. Its antigen is unidentified. Sequencing was performed with immunoSEQ multiplex PCR; in TCRdb, only in-frame clones are kept and a portion is missing. This repertoire shows 15,000 or so clones, approximately 80% found once; its top ten account for approximately 9.1%. Whole-study results and caveats: With respect to changes in top peripheral T cell clonotypes, pseudoprogression seemed unrelated.

The germline gives CDR1 LNHDA, CDR2 SQIVND (reference sequence). Trimming took off 6 bases at V and 10 bases at J, with 15 bases between the two ends. The CDR3 sequence is 12 residues long. Described time point: baseline, week 1 (first vaccination visit). The treatment: pre-vaccination baseline after standard-of-care therapy. Every donor had a new WHO grade 3 or 4 astrocytoma that was IDH1-mutant, with loss of nuclear ATRX. This TCR was recovered from a man aged 40-50 years with glioma. The rearrangement uses TRBV19 and TRBJ1-1; D perhaps matches TRBD1 (6 bases). Sequencing used PBMCs, obtained from a glioma patient treated with radiotherapy, temozolomide or both. This chain's CDR3 is CASRAREGGAFF. As DNA, the CDR3 is TGTGCCAGTAGGGCCCGGGAGGGGGGAGCTTTCTTT. The complete variable domain, with remaining parts taken from reference TRBV19 and TRBJ1-1, reads DGGITQSPKYLFRKEGQNVTLSCEQNLNHDAMYWYRQDPGQGLRLIYYSQIVNDFQKGDIAEGYSVSREKKESFPLTVTSAQKNPTAFYLCASRAREGGAFFGQGTRLTVV.